Listed here are 7 T cell receptor beta chains from one sample, sequenced in a study of Ad26.COV2.S vaccination and SARS-CoV-2 variants. The repertoire was sequenced with immunoSEQ multiplex PCR; TCRdb's copy has only in-frame clones and lacks some. This table holds roughly 400,000 clones, about 92% found once. Treatment in this sample: roughly 20 received Ad26.COV2.S at low or high dose, single or two shots; roughly five received placebo; per-sample allocation not given. The study sampled participants on day 63 after the first vaccine or placebo injection. Material: peripheral blood, obtained in a trial of Ad26.COV2.S vaccine versus placebo. These receptors originate from a person aged 18-65 years who received the Ad26.COV2.S COVID-19 vaccine or a placebo.

A word on this clone: The same CDR3 can be traced to other DNA sequences in this sample. The chain links TRBV7-9 to TRBJ2-5, with D tentatively TRBD1 or TRBD2 (6 bases each). Germline V gives CDR1 SEHNR, CDR2 FQNEAQ (reference sequence). The CDR3 runs to 14 residues. The V gene lost 0 bases and the J gene lost 5 bases, with 10 bases spanning the gap. The CDR3 loop reads CASSLAGGGETQYF. The CDR3 nucleotides are TGTGCCAGCAGCTTAGCCGGGGGCGGGGAGACCCAGTACTTC.

The chain couples TRBV27 to TRBJ1-2; D is ambiguous. V gave up 4 bases and J gave up 0 bases, with 6 bases separating them. CDR1 is MNHEY and CDR2 is SMNVEV in the germline V gene (reference sequence). The CDR3 length is 13 residues. The CDR3 sequence is CASSSVANYGYTF. The CDR3 DNA sequence: TGTGCCAGCAGTTCAGTAGCTAACTATGGCTACACCTTC.

This clone was detected once. The rearrangement uses TRBV18 and TRBJ2-3; D gene ambiguous. The CDR3 has 14 amino acids. Trimming left V 3 bases short and J 0 bases short, with 7 bases between. Germline V gene data show CDR1 as KGHSH and CDR2 as LQKENI. The CDR3: CASSPLRSTDTQYF. In DNA, the CDR3 is TGTGCCAGCTCACCCCTGCGGAGCACAGATACGCAGTATTTT.

As to this clone: The same CDR3 is also encoded by other DNA sequences in this sample. The chain is built from TRBV7-2 and TRBJ2-1; D call uncertain. Trimming left V 0 bases short and J 7 bases short, with 4 bases between. The CDR3 is 12 amino acids. The germline gives CDR1 SGHTA, CDR2 FQGNSA. The CDR3, as DNA: TGTGCCAGCAGCTTAGCGCGAAATGAGCAGTTCTTC. Translation gives CASSLARNEQFF.

The chain combines TRBV10-3 with TRBJ1-1; no definite D call. Trimming took 0 bases from V and 5 from J, leaving 7 bases between them. This CDR3 spans 13 amino acids. Germline lookup yields CDR1 ENHRY and CDR2 SYGVKD. The CDR3 coding sequence is TGTGCCATCAGTGAGTCTTTGGGAACTGAAGCTTTCTTT. Amino acid sequence: CAISESLGTEAFF.

The J gene is TRBJ2-7, the V gene TRBV5-4; D remains unclear. Trimming left V 4 bases short and J 2 bases short, with 4 bases between. This CDR3 is built from 11 residues. The germline V gene encodes CDR1 SGHNT and CDR2 YYREEE (reference sequence). The CDR3 protein is CASSAAYEQYF. DNA for the CDR3: TGTGCCAGCAGCGCAGCCTACGAGCAGTACTTC.

This rearrangement joins TRBV28 to TRBJ2-1, with 12 bases that match TRBD2. CDR1 is MDHEN and CDR2 is SYDVKM in the germline V gene. There are 17 residues in the CDR3. The junction had 9 bases not matched to a gene; V was cut back by 5 bases and J by 4 bases. CDR3 loop: CASSNRLAGDLYNEQFF. For the CDR3, the DNA is TGTGCCAGCAGTAACCGACTAGCGGGGGACCTGTACAATGAGCAGTTCTTC. The variable domain in full, completed from reference TRBV28 and TRBJ2-1, reads DVKVTQSSRYLVKRTGEKVFLECVQDMDHENMFWYRQDPGLGLRLIYFSYDVKMKEKGDIPEGYSVSREKKERFSLILESASTNQTSMYLCASSNRLAGDLYNEQFFGPGTRLTVL.